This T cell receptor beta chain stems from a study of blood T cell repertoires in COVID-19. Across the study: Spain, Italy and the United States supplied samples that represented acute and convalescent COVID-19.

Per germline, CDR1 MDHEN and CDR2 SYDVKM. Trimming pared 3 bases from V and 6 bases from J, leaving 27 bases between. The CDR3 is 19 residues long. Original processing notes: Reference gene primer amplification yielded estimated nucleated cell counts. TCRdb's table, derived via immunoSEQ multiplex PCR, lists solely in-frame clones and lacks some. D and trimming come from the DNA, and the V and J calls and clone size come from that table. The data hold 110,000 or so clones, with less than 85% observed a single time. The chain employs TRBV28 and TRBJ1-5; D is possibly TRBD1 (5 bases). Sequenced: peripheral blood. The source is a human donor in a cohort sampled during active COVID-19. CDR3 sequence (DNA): TGTGCCAGCAGTTTTGATGTCCCTAACCTTGGGGGGAAGGGTCAGCCCCAGCATTTT. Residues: CASSFDVPNLGGKGQPQHF. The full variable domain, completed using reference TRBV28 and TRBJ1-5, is DVKVTQSSRYLVKRTGEKVFLECVQDMDHENMFWYRQDPGLGLRLIYFSYDVKMKEKGDIPEGYSVSREKKERFSLILESASTNQTSMYLCASSFDVPNLGGKGQPQHFGDGTRLSIL.